These 25 T cell receptor beta chains came from one sample sequenced in a study of blood T cell repertoires in COVID-19. Repertoires were generated with immunoSEQ multiplex PCR, while TCRdb's copy carries only in-frame clones and drops some. The data contain roughly 150,000 clones, 82% of them singletons. The sample was PBMCs or T cells enriched from blood (not recorded which). The receptors shown here come from a man in his fifties or sixties who had recovered from COVID-19.

This chain joins TRBV7-9 and TRBJ2-5; 8 positions agree with TRBD2. Germline V gene data show CDR1 as SEHNR and CDR2 as FQNEAQ (reference sequence). CDR3 length: 16 amino acids. J was trimmed by 2 bases and V by 5 bases; bases with no gene match: 10. CDR3 protein: CASSPSGGTGQETQYF. The DNA for the CDR3 is TGTGCCAGCAGCCCCTCGGGGGGGACGGGACAAGAGACCCAGTACTTC.

The gene calls are TRBV19 and TRBJ2-7, with D unclear. Germline V gene lookup returns CDR1 LNHDA and CDR2 SQIVND (reference sequence). With 5 bases removed from V and 3 bases from J, the gap between germline ends came to 14 bases. There are 14 residues in the CDR3. DNA for the CDR3: TGTGCCAGTAGTTTGTCAGGTCTCTTCTACGAGCAGTACTTC. Its protein is CASSLSGLFYEQYF.

The chain uses TRBV3-1 (or the pseudogene TRBV3-2) and TRBJ2-2; 8 positions match TRBD2. In germline, CDR1 is LGHDT, CDR2 YNNKEL (reference sequence). V was pared by 1 base and J by 5 bases, with 0 bases of the junction left unmatched. This CDR3 spans 14 amino acids. The CDR3 here is CASSQGGGTGELFF. In nucleotides, the CDR3 is TGTGCCAGCAGCCAAGGCGGGGGGACCGGGGAGCTGTTTTTT.

The chain joins TRBV10-3 to TRBJ2-7; TRBD2 might be the D (5 bases). The CDR3 runs to 12 residues. V dropped 4 bases and J dropped 2 bases, with 6 bases sitting between them. Germline V gives CDR1 ENHRY, CDR2 SYGVKD. The CDR3: CAISVEAYEQYF. In nucleotides, the CDR3 is TGTGCCATCAGTGTGGAGGCCTACGAGCAGTACTTC.

The rearrangement uses TRBV7-9 and TRBJ1-4, with TRBD1 identical over 10 bases. CDR1 and CDR2 (germline): SEHNR, FQNEAQ (reference sequence). The junction had 4 bases not matched to a gene; V was cut back by 5 bases and J by 7 bases. The CDR3 has 14 residues. This CDR3 is CASSMDRGIEKLFF. CDR3 sequence (DNA): TGTGCCAGCAGCATGGACAGGGGGATTGAAAAACTGTTTTTT.

The chain recombines TRBV9 with TRBJ2-1; 7 bases fit TRBD2. Looked up from germline, CDR1 is SGDLS and CDR2 is YYNGEE. The J segment lost 10 bases and the V segment lost 0 bases, leaving 10 bases of the junction unmatched. This CDR3 spans 15 amino acids. The chain's CDR3 is CASSVDGGLPVEQFF. Here the CDR3 DNA reads TGTGCCAGCAGCGTAGATGGGGGACTACCGGTAGAGCAGTTCTTC. The full variable domain, its missing parts supplied by reference TRBV9 and TRBJ2-1, is DSGVTQTPKHLITATGQRVTLRCSPRSGDLSVYWYQQSLDQGLQFLIQYYNGEERAKGNILERFSAQQFPDLHSELNLSSLELGDSALYFCASSVDGGLPVEQFFGPGTRLTVL.

The rearrangement links TRBV5-5 to TRBJ2-2; the match to TRBD1 covers 8 bases. Looked up from germline, CDR1 is SGHKS and CDR2 is YYEKEE (reference sequence). The CDR3 runs 15 residues. With 6 bases clipped from V and 1 base from J, the junction kept 5 bases outside the gene matches. The CDR3: CASTFGTGNTGELFF. CDR3 nucleotide sequence: TGTGCCAGCACCTTCGGGACAGGGAACACCGGGGAGCTGTTTTTT.

The chain carries TRBV30 and TRBJ1-6, with 12 bases identical to TRBD1. The germline gives CDR1 GTSNPN, CDR2 SVGIG (reference sequence). The CDR3 is 17 residues long. J was trimmed by 2 bases and V by 1 base; bases with no gene match: 3. CDR3 sequence: CAWSGGTGGTYNSPLHF. For the CDR3, the DNA is TGTGCCTGGAGTGGGGGGACAGGGGGCACCTATAATTCACCCCTCCACTTT.

The J gene is TRBJ1-2, the V gene TRBV3-1 (or the pseudogene TRBV3-2), with D unresolved. The CDR3 runs to 14 residues. Germline CDR1 and CDR2: LGHDT and YNNKEL (reference sequence). The V and J ends lost 0 bases and 4 bases respectively, with 9 bases between them. The CDR3, as DNA: TGTGCCAGCAGCCAAGATAACCAGATCTATGGCTACACCTTC. Its protein is CASSQDNQIYGYTF.

The chain is built from TRBV5-1 and TRBJ1-6; TRBD1 aligns across 9 bases. This CDR3 region has 14 residues. V gave up 2 bases and J gave up 11 bases; unmatched junction bases: 5. Germline assignment: CDR1 SGHRS and CDR2 YFSETQ. Here the CDR3 DNA reads TGCGCCAGCAGCTTACAACAGGGGGCCCCACCCCTCCACTTT. This encodes CASSLQQGAPPLHF.

This sequence joins TRBV30 and TRBJ1-2; no definite D call. Trimming cost V 4 bases and J 1 base, with 7 bases left between them. Germline V gene sequence: CDR1 GTSNPN, CDR2 SVGIG (reference sequence). CDR3 size: 12 residues. The CDR3 reads CAWKGSNYGYTF. CDR3 sequence (DNA): TGTGCCTGGAAAGGGAGTAACTATGGCTACACCTTC.

V gene TRBV7-3 combines with J gene TRBJ2-1, with 8 bases that match TRBD2. The J segment lost 9 bases and the V segment lost 0 bases, leaving 10 bases of the junction unmatched. CDR1 and CDR2 (germline): SGHTA, FQGTGA. This CDR3 region has 16 residues. The CDR3: CASSLTGQREYGEQFF. The CDR3, as DNA: TGTGCCAGCAGCTTAACTGGCCAGCGGGAGTATGGTGAGCAGTTCTTC. The complete variable domain, with remaining parts taken from reference TRBV7-3 and TRBJ2-1, reads GAGVSQTPSNKVTEKGKYVELRCDPISGHTALYWYRQSLGQGPEFLIYFQGTGAADDSGLPNDRFFAVRPEGSVSTLKIQRTERGDSAVYLCASSLTGQREYGEQFFGPGTRLTVL.

The chain has TRBV10-3 and TRBJ2-1, with 12 positions matching TRBD2. The germline CDR1 and CDR2 sequences are ENHRY and SYGVKD. The CDR3 contains 15 residues. The CDR3 loop reads CVTSALAGGTNEQFF. CDR3 DNA: TGTGTCACATCAGCGCTAGCGGGGGGGACGAATGAGCAGTTCTTC.

The chain is built from TRBV28 and TRBJ1-1, with D possibly TRBD1 on 6 matching bases. Germline V lookup: CDR1 MDHEN, CDR2 SYDVKM. Trimming shortened V by 3 bases and J by 1 base, and 15 bases separated the two germline ends. The CDR3 runs 16 residues. This CDR3 is CASSFWADRTNTEAFF. CDR3 nucleotides: TGTGCCAGCAGTTTTTGGGCCGACAGGACGAACACTGAAGCTTTCTTT.

The chain has TRBV5-8 and TRBJ2-5, with D possibly matching TRBD1 (6 bases). This CDR3 has 13 residues. The germline V gene has CDR1 SGHTS and CDR2 YDEGEE. The V gene lost 3 bases and the J gene lost 5 bases, with 11 bases spanning the gap. CDR3 bases: TGTGCCAGCAGCTCCAGGGGTATTGAGACCCAGTACTTC. It yields the protein CASSSRGIETQYF.

This rearrangement joins TRBV11-2 to TRBJ2-3, with D hard to call. The CDR3 runs 15 residues. Germline values: CDR1 SGHAT, CDR2 FQNNGV. Trimming stripped 2 bases from V and 6 bases from J, with 15 bases between. Written as DNA, the CDR3 is TGTGCCAGCAGCTTAACGGCGGTCGTGGTGGATACGCAGTATTTT. It encodes CASSLTAVVVDTQYF.

The V and J genes are TRBV2 and TRBJ2-3, with D tentatively TRBD2 (5 bases). The CDR3 spans 13 residues. The V end lost 11 bases, the J end lost 1 base, and 13 bases lay between the germline ends. From germline, CDR1 is SNHLY and CDR2 FYNNEI. The CDR3 DNA reads TGTGCCGGTCGGGGTCTCGGCACAGATACGCAGTATTTT. It encodes CAGRGLGTDTQYF. Based on the CDR3 plus reference TRBV2 and TRBJ2-3, the full variable domain is EPEVTQTPSHQVTQMGQEVILRCVPISNHLYFYWYRQILGQKVEFLVSFYNNEISEKSEIFDDQFSVERPDGSNFTLKIRSTKLEDSAMYFCAGRGLGTDTQYFGPGTRLTVL.

This chain links TRBV19 with TRBJ2-3; TRBD2 agrees at 13 bases. V gave up 7 bases and J gave up 2 bases; unmatched junction bases: 6. The germline CDR1 and CDR2 sequences are LNHDA and SQIVND (reference sequence). The CDR3 runs to 16 residues. The CDR3 sequence: CASTGTSGTITDTQYF. CDR3 coding DNA: TGTGCCAGTACCGGGACTAGCGGGACCATCACAGATACGCAGTATTTT.

The V and J genes are TRBV30 and TRBJ2-7; no firm D call. Germline assignment: CDR1 GTSNPN and CDR2 SVGIG (reference sequence). The CDR3 runs 12 residues. Trimming cost V 4 bases and J 1 base, with 8 bases left between them. The CDR3, as DNA: TGTGCCTGGATGGCCCCTTCCTACGAGCAGTACTTC. It is translated as CAWMAPSYEQYF.

This clone occurred a few times. This sequence joins TRBV6-1 and TRBJ2-1, with TRBD2 matching over 7 bases. Germline lookup yields CDR1 MNHNS and CDR2 SASEGT. The CDR3 contains 13 residues. Unmatched junction bases numbered 1, after V lost 3 bases and J lost 5 bases. The CDR3, as DNA: TGTGCCAGCAGTGAGCGGGGGAACAATGAGCAGTTCTTC. Residues: CASSERGNNEQFF.

This chain links TRBV18 with TRBJ2-7; 12 nucleotides line up with TRBD1. Germline CDR1 KGHSH, CDR2 LQKENI. This CDR3 is built from 15 residues. The ends lost 2 bases at V and 7 bases at J; junction bases unmatched: 6. CDR3 coding DNA: TGTGCCAGCTCACCAGACCGGGACAGGGGGCAAGAGCAGTACTTC. Protein product: CASSPDRDRGQEQYF.

The CDR3 region is CASSLGRATSTDTQYF. CDR3 sequence (DNA): TGTGCCAGCAGTTTAGGCAGGGCGACCAGCACAGATACGCAGTATTTT. The genes are TRBV27 and TRBJ2-3, with D maybe TRBD1 (5 bases). V shed 2 bases and J shed 0 bases, with 12 bases lying between them. This CDR3 has 16 amino acids. Germline loops: CDR1 MNHEY, CDR2 SMNVEV (reference sequence).

The chain uses TRBV30 and TRBJ2-5, with D uncertain. V shed 3 bases and J shed 5 bases, with 10 bases lying between them. The length of the CDR3 is 12 residues. Germline lookup yields CDR1 GTSNPN and CDR2 SVGIG (reference sequence). The CDR3 DNA sequence: TGTGCCTGGAGCCGGTACGGGGAGACCCAGTACTTC. It is translated as CAWSRYGETQYF.

This clone has just a few counts. This sequence joins TRBV5-8 and TRBJ2-3; tentative D call: TRBD2 (6 bases). This CDR3 region has 14 residues. V was pared by 3 bases and J by 4 bases, with 12 bases between. Germline loops: CDR1 SGHTS, CDR2 YDEGEE. The CDR3, as DNA: TGTGCCAGCAGCTCCCGACTAGGACCAGATACGCAGTATTTT. Residues: CASSSRLGPDTQYF.

V and J are TRBV6-5 and TRBJ2-3; D remains unclear. The CDR3 covers 14 residues. The germline V gene has CDR1 MNHEY and CDR2 SVGAGI. V lost 5 bases and J 0 bases, leaving 9 bases between the germline ends. CDR3 sequence reads: CASSPLASTDTQYF. The CDR3 region has the DNA TGTGCCAGCAGTCCTCTGGCTAGCACAGATACGCAGTATTTT.